Presented here are 8 T cell receptor beta chains from one specimen sequenced in a study of shared clonotypes between healthy human individuals. The repertoire was sequenced with immunoSEQ multiplex PCR; TCRdb's copy has only in-frame clones and lacks some. The sample records 850,000 to 1,100,000 clones, 60% to 85% being singletons. Source material: memory CD4+ T cells from PBMCs. Sample subset: CD45RA-negative fraction. All receptors come from a man aged 18 to 30 in good health. Some clones in this sample may be carry-over from other donors' samples.

The V call is TRBV15, the J call TRBJ2-5; weak D call: TRBD1 (6 bases). The CDR3 has 14 amino acids. Germline CDR1 is LNHNV and CDR2 is YYDKDF (reference sequence). Trimming took off 7 bases at V and 1 base at J, with 13 bases between the two ends. CDR3 amino acids: CATTRGTLQETQYF. The CDR3 DNA reads TGTGCCACCACGAGGGGGACACTCCAAGAGACCCAGTACTTC.

The table lists this clone with a few counts. Other DNA sequences from this sample encode an identical CDR3 as well. The CDR3 nucleotides read TGTGCCAGCAGTTTATTGAGAGAGCAGTACTTC. This translates into CASSLLREQYF. The V call is TRBV28, the J call TRBJ2-7, with D unresolved. In germline, CDR1 is MDHEN, CDR2 SYDVKM. The CDR3 covers 11 residues. Trimming took off 1 base at V and 7 bases at J, with 5 bases between the two ends.

This clone was seen just once. This sample also contains other DNA sequences that code for the same CDR3. The chain links TRBV2 to TRBJ2-5; a possible D gene is TRBD2 (5 bases). CDR3 size: 13 residues. Germline V gives CDR1 SNHLY, CDR2 FYNNEI. V was clipped by 3 bases and J by 5 bases, with 10 bases between them. CDR3 residues: CASSDGVGETQYF. DNA of the CDR3: TGTGCCAGCAGTGACGGGGTTGGGGAGACCCAGTACTTC.

V and J are TRBV7-7 and TRBJ2-2; no clear D. CDR3 length equals 14 residues. CDR1 is SSHAT and CDR2 is FNYEAQ in the germline V gene (reference sequence). V was cut by 5 bases and J by 5 bases, with 12 bases left in between. CDR3 protein: CASSRNLDTGELFF. The CDR3, as DNA: TGTGCCAGCAGCCGAAACTTGGATACCGGGGAGCTGTTTTTT. The full variable domain, its missing parts supplied by reference TRBV7-7 and TRBJ2-2, is GAGVSQSPRYKVTKRGQDVTLRCDPISSHATLYWYQQALGQGPEFLTYFNYEAQPDKSGLPSDRFSAERPEGSISTLTIQRTEQRDSAMYRCASSRNLDTGELFFGEGSRLTVL.

The chain recombines TRBV28 with TRBJ2-2; possible D gene TRBD2, 6 bases. Germline loops: CDR1 MDHEN, CDR2 SYDVKM. The CDR3 is made up of 14 amino acids. V was pared by 5 bases and J by 9 bases, with 16 bases between. DNA for the CDR3: TGTGCCAGCAGTCCCCCCGGGACTCCTTGGGAGCTGTTTTTT. It is translated as CASSPPGTPWELFF.

The sample holds many counts of this clone. V and J are TRBV6-1 and TRBJ2-2; no firm D call. The ends were cut back, 6 bases at V and 6 bases at J, with 17 bases in the middle. The germline gives CDR1 MNHNS, CDR2 SASEGT. The CDR3 totals 15 residues. As DNA, the CDR3 is TGTGCCAGCAGCTCGGACGCCGGGTGGGCCGGGGAGCTGTTTTTT. It specifies CASSSDAGWAGELFF.

The CDR3 DNA is TGTGCCAGCAGCTTGGACCGGAAGGGGGTAGTTACAGATACGCAGTATTTT. It translates to CASSLDRKGVVTDTQYF. The chain joins TRBV5-6 to TRBJ2-3; the D gene is possibly TRBD1 (6 bases). In germline, CDR1 is SGHDT, CDR2 YYEEEE. The V gene lost 0 bases and the J gene lost 3 bases, with 17 bases spanning the gap. This CDR3 spans 17 amino acids.

The chain employs TRBV6-1 and TRBJ2-5, with a tentative D call TRBD1 (6 bases). Germline V gives CDR1 MNHNS, CDR2 SASEGT. Trimming removed 5 bases from V and 4 bases from J, with 17 bases in between. CDR3 length: 15 residues. The CDR3 region is CASSSWGKGGETQYF. The CDR3 nucleotides read TGTGCCAGCAGTAGCTGGGGAAAAGGGGGAGAGACCCAGTACTTC.